The sequence of this TCR beta chain was determined in a study of memory CD8 T cells in hepatitis C reinfection. Indicated time point: late/post reinfection, 12 to 24 weeks after detection. TCR sequencing was done directly ex vivo on sorted cells, without expansion in vitro. In this sample, this clone turned up once. The table came from immunoSEQ multiplex PCR; TCRdb's copy has only in-frame clones and leaves some out. The repertoire holds some 50,000 clones, with approximately 92% as singletons. V lost 3 bases and J lost 0, with 8 bases in between. The CDR3 totals 15 residues. Germline-derived CDR1 and CDR2 are SEHNR and FQNEAQ (reference sequence).

The chain uses TRBV7-9 and TRBJ2-2, with D maybe TRBD1 (5 bases). Sequencing used naive CD8+ T cells sorted from blood. This clonotype originated in a man younger than 35 with hepatitis C virus infection. The CDR3 protein is CASSFAGTNTGELFF. CDR3 nucleotide sequence: TGTGCCAGCAGCTTTGCAGGGACGAACACCGGGGAGCTGTTTTTT.